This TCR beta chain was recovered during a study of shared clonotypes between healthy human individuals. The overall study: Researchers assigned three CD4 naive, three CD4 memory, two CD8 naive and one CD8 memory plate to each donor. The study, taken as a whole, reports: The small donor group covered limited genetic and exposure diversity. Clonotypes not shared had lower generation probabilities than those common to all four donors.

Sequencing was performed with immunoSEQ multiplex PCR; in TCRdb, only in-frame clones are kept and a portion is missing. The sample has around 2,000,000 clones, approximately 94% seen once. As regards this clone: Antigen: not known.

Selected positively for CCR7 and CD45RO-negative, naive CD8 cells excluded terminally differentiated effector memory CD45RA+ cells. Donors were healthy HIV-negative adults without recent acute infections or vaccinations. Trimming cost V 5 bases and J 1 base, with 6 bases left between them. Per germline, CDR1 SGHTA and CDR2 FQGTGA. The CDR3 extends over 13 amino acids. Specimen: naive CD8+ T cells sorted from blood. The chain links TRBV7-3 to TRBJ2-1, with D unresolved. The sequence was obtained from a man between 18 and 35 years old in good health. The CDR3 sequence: CASSVNSYNEQFF. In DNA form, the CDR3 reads TGTGCCAGCAGCGTCAATTCCTACAATGAGCAGTTCTTC.